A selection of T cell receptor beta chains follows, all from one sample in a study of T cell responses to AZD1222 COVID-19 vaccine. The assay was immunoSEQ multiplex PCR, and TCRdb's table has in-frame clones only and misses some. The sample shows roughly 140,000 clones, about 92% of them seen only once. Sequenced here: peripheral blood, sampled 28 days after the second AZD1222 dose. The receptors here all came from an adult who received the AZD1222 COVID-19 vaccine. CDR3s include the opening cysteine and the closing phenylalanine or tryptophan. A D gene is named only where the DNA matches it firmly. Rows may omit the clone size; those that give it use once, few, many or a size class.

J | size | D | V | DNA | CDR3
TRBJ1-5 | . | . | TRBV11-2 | TGTGCCAGCAGCCCTGGTCTTAGCAATCAGCCCCAGCATTTT | CASSPGLSNQPQHF
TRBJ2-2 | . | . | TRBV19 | TGTGCCAGTAGTATGAGAAGTCTCAACACCGGGGAGCTGTTTTTT | CASSMRSLNTGELFF
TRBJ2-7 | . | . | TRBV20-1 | TGCAGTGCTAGAGTTCTGGACGAGCAGTACTTC | CSARVLDEQYF
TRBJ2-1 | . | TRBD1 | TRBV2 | TGTGCCAGCAGTGACGGAGACAGGGGCTCCTACAATGAGCAGTTCTTC | CASSDGDRGSYNEQFF
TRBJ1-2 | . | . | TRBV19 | TGTGCCAGTAGCCATGGGGGAACAGGGAGAACTAACTATGGCTACACCTTC | CASSHGGTGRTNYGYTF
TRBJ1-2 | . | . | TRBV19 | TGTGCCAGTAGTATAGGGACAGAACAATATGGCTACACCTTC | CASSIGTEQYGYTF
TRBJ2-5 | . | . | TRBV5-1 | TGCGCCAGCAGCTTGCCAGAGTACCAAGAGACCCAGTACTTC | CASSLPEYQETQYF
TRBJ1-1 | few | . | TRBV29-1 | TGCAGCGTTGTTCCAGGGGACACTGAAGCTTTCTTT | CSVVPGDTEAFF
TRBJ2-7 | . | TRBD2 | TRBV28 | TGTGCCAGCAGTTTCAGACTAGCGGGTCGCTACGAGCAGTACTTC | CASSFRLAGRYEQYF
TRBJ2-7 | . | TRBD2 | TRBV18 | TGTGCCAGCTCACCACCGGGACTAGCGGGAGGGCCGAGAGAGCAGTACTTC | CASSPPGLAGGPREQYF
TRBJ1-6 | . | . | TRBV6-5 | TGTGCCAGCAGCCGGAGTTCACCCCTCCACTTT | CASSRSSPLHF
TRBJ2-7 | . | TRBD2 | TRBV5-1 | TGCGCCAGCAGCTTTAGCGGGACTTCCTACGAGCAGTACTTC | CASSFSGTSYEQYF
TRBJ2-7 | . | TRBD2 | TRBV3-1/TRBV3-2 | TGTGCCAGCAGCCCGCAGCGTAGCGGGAGGGCCTACGAGCAGTACTTC | CASSPQRSGRAYEQYF
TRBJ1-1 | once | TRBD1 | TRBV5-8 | TGTGCCAGCAGCTTGGTGGGACAGGGTTACACTGAAGCTTTCTTT | CASSLVGQGYTEAFF
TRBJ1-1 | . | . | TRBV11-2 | TGTGCCAGCAGCTTCGTGGGGCATGAAGCTTTCTTT | CASSFVGHEAFF
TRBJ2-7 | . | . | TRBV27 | TGTGCCAGCAGGGCGGCCGGGACATACGAGCAGTACTTC | CASRAAGTYEQYF
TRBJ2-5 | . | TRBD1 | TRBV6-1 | TGTGCCAGCAGTGCCCCTTCCGGGACAGGCAAAGAGACCCAGTACTTC | CASSAPSGTGKETQYF
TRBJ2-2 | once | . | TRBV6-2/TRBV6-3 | TGTGCCAGCAGTATACGGACGACGGACACCGGGGAGCTGTTTTTT | CASSIRTTDTGELFF
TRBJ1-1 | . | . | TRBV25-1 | TGTGCCAGCAGTGAAACAGGTGGAGACACTGAAGCTTTCTTT | CASSETGGDTEAFF
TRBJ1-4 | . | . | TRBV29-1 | TGCAGCGCATCAGGCGCTAATGAAAAACTGTTTTTT | CSASGANEKLFF
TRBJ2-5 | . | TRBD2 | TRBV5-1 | TGCGCCAGCAGCTTGAAGGGGCTAGCGGGAGTGGAGACCCAGTACTTC | CASSLKGLAGVETQYF
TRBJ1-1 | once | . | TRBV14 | TGTGCCAGCAGCCAAGATTTAGAGGCCGGCCGGCGAGCTTTCTTT | CASSQDLEAGRRAFF
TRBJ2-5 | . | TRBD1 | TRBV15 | TGTGCCACCAGACGTCAGGGGGCAGGGGAGACCCAGTACTTC | CATRRQGAGETQYF
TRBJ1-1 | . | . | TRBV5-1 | TGCGCCAGCAGCTCCTTCGACATGGGCACTGAAGCTTTCTTT | CASSSFDMGTEAFF
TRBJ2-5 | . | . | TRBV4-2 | TGTGCCAGCAGCCAAATTTGGGAGGCAGAGAAGACCCAGTACTTC | CASSQIWEAEKTQYF
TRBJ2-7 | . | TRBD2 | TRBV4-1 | TGCGCCAGCAGCCCCAGACTAGCGGGAGACTACGAGCAGTACTTC | CASSPRLAGDYEQYF
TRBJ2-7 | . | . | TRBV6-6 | TGTGCCAGCGCGGGCAGGGTTTTTTACGAGCAGTACTTC | CASAGRVFYEQYF
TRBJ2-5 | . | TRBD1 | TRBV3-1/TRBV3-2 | TGTGCCAGCAGCCAGTACAGGGGCCAAGAGACCCAGTACTTC | CASSQYRGQETQYF
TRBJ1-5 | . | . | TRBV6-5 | TGTGCCAGCAGTTACGGCCGGAGTCAGCCCCAGCATTTT | CASSYGRSQPQHF
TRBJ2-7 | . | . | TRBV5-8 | TGTGCCAGCAGACAGAACTCCTACGAGCAGTACTTC | CASRQNSYEQYF
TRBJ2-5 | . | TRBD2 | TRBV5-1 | TGCGCCAGCAGTCCGTGGACTAGCGGCTCGAGCGGGGAGACCCAGTACTTC | CASSPWTSGSSGETQYF
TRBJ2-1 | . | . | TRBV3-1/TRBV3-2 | TGTGCCAGCAGCCAACAGGGGATCTCCTACAATGAGCAGTTCTTC | CASSQQGISYNEQFF
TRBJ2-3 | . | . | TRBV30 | TGTGCCTGGGGTAGCGCCCCAGATACGCAGTATTTT | CAWGSAPDTQYF
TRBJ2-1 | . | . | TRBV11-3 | TGTGCCAGCAGCTTAGCGGTACAGCTCAATGAGCAGTTCTTC | CASSLAVQLNEQFF
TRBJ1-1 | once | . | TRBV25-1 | TGTGCCAGCAGTGAACGCCTCGGACAATCGGGTTTCTTT | CASSERLGQSGFF
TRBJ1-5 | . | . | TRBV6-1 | TGTGCCAGCAGTGAAGGGGGGTCCTATCAGCCCCAGCATTTT | CASSEGGSYQPQHF
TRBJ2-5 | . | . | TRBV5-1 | TGCGCCAGCGCCCAACTGGACAGCCAAGAGACCCAGTACTTC | CASAQLDSQETQYF
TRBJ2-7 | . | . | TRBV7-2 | TGTGCCAGCAGCTTCCAACGGGGATTTGGGGAGCAGTACTTC | CASSFQRGFGEQYF
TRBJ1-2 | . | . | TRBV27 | TGTGCCAGCAGGGATTCGGGGGGGTACTATGGCTACACCTTC | CASRDSGGYYGYTF
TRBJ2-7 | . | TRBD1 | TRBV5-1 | TGCGCCAGCAGCTTACAGGGGATTAACTACGAGCAGTACTTC | CASSLQGINYEQYF
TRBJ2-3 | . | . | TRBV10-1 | TGCGCCAGCAGTGAAGTTGGTGGTAGTACAGATACGCAGTATTTT | CASSEVGGSTDTQYF